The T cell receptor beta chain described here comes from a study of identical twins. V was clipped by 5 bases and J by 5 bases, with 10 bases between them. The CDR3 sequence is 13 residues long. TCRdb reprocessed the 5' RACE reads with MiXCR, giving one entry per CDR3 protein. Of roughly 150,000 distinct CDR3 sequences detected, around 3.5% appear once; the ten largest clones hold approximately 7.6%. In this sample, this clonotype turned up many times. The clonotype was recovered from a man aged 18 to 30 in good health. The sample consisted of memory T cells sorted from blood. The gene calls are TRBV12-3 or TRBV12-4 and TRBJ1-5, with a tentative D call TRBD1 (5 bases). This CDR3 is CASSPGEDQPQHF. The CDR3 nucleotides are TGTGCCAGCAGTCCGGGGGAAGATCAGCCCCAGCATTTT.